Given below is one T cell receptor beta chain in context. The antigen remains undetermined. This entry comes from a study of T cell responses to AZD1222 COVID-19 vaccine. General study results and limits: The span of vaccine-associated CD4 TCRs extended across spike, with dominance at 160-218 and 743-854. Nearly half of unique spike-specific TCRs reportedly avoided B.1.351 and B.1.1.7 mutated regions. Donors were largely white British and mainly female; clonal diversity was possibly underestimated. The study sampled repertoires only after the peak T cell response.

The repertoire was sequenced with immunoSEQ multiplex PCR; TCRdb's copy has only in-frame clones and lacks some. The sample carries 130,000 or so clones, nearly 90% recorded once. The CDR3 length is 12 residues. Looked up from germline, CDR1 is MNHEY and CDR2 is SVGAGI. V shed 6 bases, J shed 4 bases, and the junction held 1 base outside the gene matches. The sample consisted of peripheral blood, taken 28 days after the second AZD1222 dose. The chain employs TRBV6-5 and TRBJ1-1; TRBD1 aligns across 8 bases. This receptor was obtained from an adult who received the AZD1222 COVID-19 vaccine. CDR3 coding DNA: TGTGCCAGCAGACAGGGGGGCACTGAAGCTTTCTTT. It codes for CASRQGGTEAFF.